Reported below is one TCR beta chain. The antigen it recognizes is unknown. Base-call qualities are not available, and no considerably larger clone is one nucleotide away. The trial excluded patients who had a history of autoimmune disease or were on systemic immunosuppression. In every dose cohort, peripheral blood was drawn for TCR sequencing at baseline, cycle 4 day 1, and cycle 7 day 1. The samples were taken from a phase I, first-in-human, multicenter, open-label dose-escalation trial of ivuxolimab. Adults with locally advanced or metastatic melanoma, renal cell carcinoma, hepatocellular carcinoma or head and neck squamous cell carcinoma were enrolled in the trial. Before TCR sequencing, CD4+ and CD8+ T cells were separately sorted from peripheral blood. This entry belongs to a study of OX40 agonist ivuxolimab in advanced cancers. General notes on the study: Ivuxolimab was an agonistic, fully human IgG2 monoclonal antibody directed against OX40 (CD134), a costimulatory receptor. Intravenous ivuxolimab was administered to patients every 2 weeks at six dose levels: 0.01, 0.1, 0.3, 1.5, 3 and 10 mg/kg. Of the roughly 54 patients in dose escalation, about 20 had hepatocellular carcinoma, around 15 had melanoma, 9 had renal cell carcinoma and 9 had head and neck cancer. In the dose-escalation cohort, roughly 80% of patients were male, and the mean age was roughly 60 years, with a range of 23 to 79. Prior anti-PD-1, anti-PD-L1 or anti-CTLA-4 therapy was permitted, and 40% of dose-escalation patients had received checkpoint inhibitors. Three dose-escalation patients achieved partial responses, one with hepatocellular carcinoma and two with cutaneous melanoma. Peripheral TCRbeta sequencing was intended to test whether TCR sequence diversity was altered and clonal T-cell expansion was caused by ivuxolimab. The paper describes the monotherapy dose-escalation part (N = 52 patients) of the phase I trial of ivuxolimab.

For sequencing of the TCRbeta CDR3 region, genomic DNA was extracted from the sorted cells. The immunoSEQ Assay was used for sequencing of TCRbeta CDR3 regions. TCRdb carries this immuneACCESS record with in-frame sequences only. Its versions omit some clonotypes, under half of them owing to an unresolved V gene in the studies checked, with the rest unexplained. The sample table holds fewer than 100,000 clones, of which about four fifths were seen once. 0.4% to 0.5% of the sample goes to the ten largest clones. What the research found in general, with its limitations: At doses of 0.1 to 3.0 mg/kg, clonal expansion of both CD4+ and CD8+ blood T cells was observed from baseline to week 6. Which antigens the clonally expanded peripheral T cells were specific for was not determined. In partial responders in the 0.1-3.0 mg/kg groups, normalized peripheral clonal expansion was found to be among the lowest, especially among CD8+ T cells. On average, CD8+ T cells showed more expanded clones than CD4+ T cells after ivuxolimab. Low levels of normalized T-cell clonal expansion were also seen in some nonresponding patients.

CDR1 MDHEN and CDR2 SYDVKM were looked up in the germline V gene. Inclusive of the bounding cysteine and phenylalanine, the CDR3 is 17 residues long. Of the read, only the CDR3 DNA is kept; its 51 bases are in frame from base 1. V has 6 bases trimmed and J has 3 bases trimmed; junction bases matching no gene number 15. The clonotype comes from an adult with an advanced solid tumor such as melanoma, head and neck, liver or kidney cancer. The sequenced sample was CD4+ or CD8+ T cells sorted from blood, obtained in a trial of the OX40 agonist ivuxolimab. The V and J genes are TRBV28 and TRBJ2-5, with 8 bases in between that match TRBD2. The sequenced DNA: TGTGCCAGCAGGCCTCTGGGCGGGAGGTCCCCCGAAGAGACCCAGTACTTC. This sequence encodes CASRPLGGRSPEETQYF.